Below, 27 T cell receptor beta chains from the same sample are listed, as sequenced in a study of blood T cell repertoires in COVID-19 (dated by TCRdb to between 2020 and 2021). The method was the immunoSEQ multiplex PCR assay. Not all clones reach the TCRdb copy of this immuneACCESS table, which keeps in-frame sequences only. Checked studies attribute under half of the gap to unresolved V genes and leave the rest unexplained. The sample has 130,000 to 150,000 clones on record, approximately 83% of them singletons. The top ten clonotypes cover 6.5% to 9.5% of the sample. Sample: peripheral blood. Receptors were obtained from a woman in her sixties with COVID-19, enrolled during active disease.

The chain employs TRBV2 and TRBJ2-7, with 7 bases fitting TRBD1. V shed 5 bases and J 2 bases; nucleotides not matched to a gene: 6. The CDR3 runs 14 residues. Germline lookup yields CDR1 SNHLY and CDR2 FYNNEI. CDR3 in DNA: TGTGCCAGCAGTCTGGACAGGCTGACCTACGAGCAGTACTTC. Amino acid sequence: CASSLDRLTYEQYF.

The chain has TRBV3-1 (or the pseudogene TRBV3-2) and TRBJ1-6; TRBD1 is a possible D gene (6 bases). With 4 bases removed from V and 10 bases from J, the gap between germline ends came to 11 bases. Germline CDR1 is LGHDT and CDR2 is YNNKEL (reference sequence). The CDR3 consists of 13 residues. The CDR3 spells CASSPNRDSPLHF. The CDR3 DNA reads TGTGCCAGCAGCCCCAACAGGGACTCACCCCTCCACTTT.

The CDR3 DNA is TGTGCCAGCAGTGCGGGACAGGGGACGGAGACCCAGTACTTC. Protein: CASSAGQGTETQYF. The rearrangement links TRBV2 to TRBJ2-5; 10 bases are shared with TRBD1. V lost 4 bases, J lost 5 bases, and 4 bases stayed unmatched. Germline CDR1 SNHLY, CDR2 FYNNEI. The CDR3 totals 14 residues.

This clone was recorded once. The CDR3 loop reads CASSHGEEDYGYTF. The CDR3 DNA sequence: TGTGCCAGCAGTCACGGTGAAGAAGACTATGGCTACACCTTC. The J gene is TRBJ1-2, the V gene TRBV27; no clear D gene. The germline gives CDR1 MNHEY, CDR2 SMNVEV (reference sequence). This CDR3 region has 14 residues. V dropped 5 bases and J dropped 3 bases, with 13 bases sitting between them.

CDR3 DNA sequence: TGTGCCAGCAGCGGGGGGGACTATGGCTACACCTTC. As protein: CASSGGDYGYTF. The chain employs TRBV12-3 or TRBV12-4 and TRBJ1-2, with D tentatively TRBD1 (5 bases). The V gene lost 6 bases and the J gene lost 3 bases, with 8 bases spanning the gap. The CDR3 extends over 12 amino acids.

J is TRBJ1-1 and V is TRBV7-6; 9 bases are a match to TRBD1. Germline V lookup: CDR1 SGHVS, CDR2 FNYEAQ. This CDR3 has 14 residues. V trimming: 1 base; J trimming: 5 bases; junction bases outside the gene matches: 2. CDR3 coding DNA: TGTGCCAGCAGCTTAGGACAGGGGGAAACTGAAGCTTTCTTT. It is translated as CASSLGQGETEAFF.

Worth noting for this clone: The junction does not match germline at one end; this may be a read error. The V and J genes are TRBV15 and TRBJ1-1; a weak D match, TRBD1 (5 bases). CDR1 is LNHNV and CDR2 is YYDKDF in the germline V gene (reference sequence). CDR3 length: 13 amino acids. CDR3 residues: CATSRDSLAEAFF. CDR3 sequence (DNA): TGTGCCACCAGCCGAGACAGTCTCGCTGAAGCTTTCTTT.

The V and J genes are TRBV7-2 and TRBJ1-6; the D gene is possibly TRBD1 (6 bases). The length of the CDR3 is 16 residues. Germline CDR1 SGHTA, CDR2 FQGNSA. V lost 5 bases, J lost 4 bases, and 15 bases lay in between. The CDR3 is CASSLGGAIYNSPLHF. The CDR3 coding sequence is TGTGCCAGCAGCCTAGGGGGAGCGATTTATAATTCACCCCTCCACTTT.

V is TRBV6-5 and J is TRBJ2-7; maybe TRBD2 (6 bases). CDR1 and CDR2 (germline): MNHEY, SVGAGI. Trimming took 0 bases from V and 5 from J, leaving 14 bases between them. The CDR3 sequence is 15 residues long. The CDR3 spells CASSYSRLGGHEQYF. CDR3 sequence (DNA): TGTGCCAGCAGTTACTCGAGGTTGGGAGGCCACGAGCAGTACTTC.

V gene TRBV9 combines with J gene TRBJ2-1, with D hard to call. CDR3 length: 15 residues. Germline V gene lookup returns CDR1 SGDLS and CDR2 YYNGEE. V lost 4 bases and J 0 bases, leaving 11 bases between the germline ends. The CDR3 DNA follows: TGTGCCAGCAGCCACCCGACTCGCTCCTACAATGAGCAGTTCTTC. Its protein product is CASSHPTRSYNEQFF. The full variable domain, its missing parts supplied by reference TRBV9 and TRBJ2-1, is DSGVTQTPKHLITATGQRVTLRCSPRSGDLSVYWYQQSLDQGLQFLIQYYNGEERAKGNILERFSAQQFPDLHSELNLSSLELGDSALYFCASSHPTRSYNEQFFGPGTRLTVL.

V is TRBV7-9 and J is TRBJ2-7; 10 bases are a match to TRBD2. V dropped 6 bases and J dropped 2; count of bases not matched to a gene: 7. CDR3 length equals 15 residues. The germline V gene has CDR1 SEHNR and CDR2 FQNEAQ (reference sequence). CDR3 region: CASREGTSVPYEQYF. CDR3 in DNA: TGTGCCAGCAGGGAGGGGACTAGCGTTCCCTACGAGCAGTACTTC. Full variable domain (missing parts from reference TRBV7-9 and TRBJ2-7): DTGVSQNPRHKITKRGQNVTFRCDPISEHNRLYWYRQTLGQGPEFLTYFQNEAQLEKSRLLSDRFSAERPKGSFSTLEIQRTEQGDSAMYLCASREGTSVPYEQYFGPGTRLTVT.

Only one count was recorded for this clone. CDR3 nucleotide sequence: TGTGCCAGTAGTATAGGTCTAGCGGGGTACACCGGGGAGCTGTTTTTT. The encoded protein is CASSIGLAGYTGELFF. The rearrangement joins TRBV19 to TRBJ2-2; 9 positions agree with TRBD2. The CDR3 is 16 amino acids. V lost 1 base to trimming and J lost 3 bases; unmatched junction nucleotides: 3. The germline V gene has CDR1 LNHDA and CDR2 SQIVND (reference sequence).

The chain joins TRBV7-8 to TRBJ2-1; 7 nucleotides align to TRBD1. This CDR3 is 14 amino acids long. Germline V gene sequence: CDR1 SGHVS, CDR2 FQNEAQ. V trimming: 5 bases; J trimming: 4 bases; junction bases outside the gene matches: 5. CDR3 amino acids: CASSRDREYNEQFF. CDR3 DNA sequence: TGTGCCAGCAGCCGAGACAGGGAATACAATGAGCAGTTCTTC.

CDR3 loop: CASSLRGATGPMLSDTQYF. The DNA of the CDR3 is TGTGCCAGCAGCTTAAGAGGGGCGACAGGGCCAATGTTATCAGATACGCAGTATTTT. The chain is built from TRBV7-3 and TRBJ2-3; 7 bases match TRBD1. Germline CDR1 SGHTA, CDR2 FQGTGA. V shed 1 base and J 4 bases; nucleotides not matched to a gene: 17. The CDR3 extends over 19 amino acids.

This clone was seen only once. The chain is built from TRBV11-3 and TRBJ2-2; 10 nucleotides match TRBD2. CDR1 is SGHNT and CDR2 is YENEEA in the germline V gene. CDR3 size: 15 residues. V gave up 3 bases and J gave up 6 bases; unmatched junction bases: 4. CDR3 residues: CASSFSGGPAGELFF. The CDR3 DNA is TGTGCCAGCAGCTTTAGCGGGGGGCCTGCCGGGGAGCTGTTTTTT.

The chain couples TRBV27 to TRBJ2-7; 7 bases map to TRBD1. The germline V gene has CDR1 MNHEY and CDR2 SMNVEV (reference sequence). The CDR3 has 15 amino acids. Losses at the gene ends were 0 bases for V and 0 bases for J; bases not matched to a gene: 2. CDR3: CASSLSGQFSYEQYF. DNA for the CDR3: TGTGCCAGCAGTTTATCGGGACAGTTCTCCTACGAGCAGTACTTC.

This clone was seen once. The chain joins TRBV5-1 to TRBJ1-2; 7 bases agree with TRBD1. Germline V gene lookup returns CDR1 SGHRS and CDR2 YFSETQ. Trimming cost V 0 bases and J 13 bases; bases outside gene matches: 6. The length of the CDR3 is 12 residues. The CDR3 region is CASSLAGTDGTF. CDR3 bases: TGCGCCAGCAGCTTGGCTGGGACAGACGGCACCTTC.

About this clone: Possible read error: a much larger clone is one base away. This chain joins TRBV15 and TRBJ2-1; TRBD2 aligns across 9 bases. This CDR3 has 16 amino acids. Germline CDR1 reads LNHNV; CDR2 reads YYDKDF (reference sequence). The junction had 5 bases not matched to a gene; V was cut back by 0 bases and J by 5 bases. CDR3 nucleotides: TGTGCCACCAGCAGAGAGCGGGCGGGGGGGCACAATGAGCAGTTCTTC. Translated: CATSRERAGGHNEQFF.

The rearrangement links TRBV7-9 to TRBJ1-2; maybe TRBD1 (5 bases). The CDR3 is made up of 13 amino acids. Trimming shortened V by 6 bases and J by 11 bases, and 19 bases separated the two germline ends. Germline V CDR1 and CDR2: SEHNR, FQNEAQ (reference sequence). CDR3 amino acids: CASRATRDSGYTF. CDR3 coding DNA: TGTGCCAGCAGAGCAACCAGGGACTCAGGGTACACCTTC. Supplemented by reference TRBV7-9 and TRBJ1-2, the full variable domain reads DTGVSQNPRHKITKRGQNVTFRCDPISEHNRLYWYRQTLGQGPEFLTYFQNEAQLEKSRLLSDRFSAERPKGSFSTLEIQRTEQGDSAMYLCASRATRDSGYTFGSGTRLTVV.

The J gene is TRBJ2-2, the V gene TRBV5-1, with a possible D match to TRBD2 (5 bases). The CDR3 totals 16 residues. CDR1 SGHRS and CDR2 YFSETQ come from the germline V gene. V lost 2 bases, J lost 5 bases, and 16 bases lay in between. CDR3 nucleotide sequence: TGCGCCAGCAGCTTTGCACTCCGCGGCGGGACCGGGGAGCTGTTTTTT. This gives the protein CASSFALRGGTGELFF.

The CDR3: CASSSGGTEVSYEQYF. For the CDR3, the DNA is TGTGCCAGCAGCTCAGGGGGGACAGAGGTCTCCTACGAGCAGTACTTC. The chain joins TRBV7-9 to TRBJ2-7; maybe TRBD1 (7 bases). The V gene's germline CDR1 is SEHNR and CDR2 FQNEAQ (reference sequence). V lost 4 bases and J 0 bases, leaving 16 bases between the germline ends. The CDR3 is 16 amino acids. The complete variable domain, with remaining parts taken from reference TRBV7-9 and TRBJ2-7, reads DTGVSQNPRHKITKRGQNVTFRCDPISEHNRLYWYRQTLGQGPEFLTYFQNEAQLEKSRLLSDRFSAERPKGSFSTLEIQRTEQGDSAMYLCASSSGGTEVSYEQYFGPGTRLTVT.

The genes are TRBV10-3 and TRBJ2-2, with D possibly being TRBD1 (6 bases). V was shortened by 6 bases and J by 0 bases, with 8 bases between the two germline ends. Germline V gives CDR1 ENHRY, CDR2 SYGVKD. The CDR3 is 14 residues long. This chain's CDR3 is CAISTGPNTGELFF. CDR3 nucleotide sequence: TGTGCCATCAGCACAGGGCCGAACACCGGGGAGCTGTTTTTT.

The chain recombines TRBV6-6 with TRBJ1-5, with TRBD1 matching 10 bases. The CDR3 has 14 residues. Germline assignment: CDR1 MNHNY and CDR2 SVGAGI (reference sequence). J gave up 5 bases and V 6 bases, and 4 bases lay outside the gene matches. The CDR3 DNA is TGTGCCAGCAGCCGACAGGGGGCTGATCAGCCCCAGCATTTT. This codes for CASSRQGADQPQHF.

V usage is TRBV5-1 and J usage is TRBJ2-7, with 10 bases identical to TRBD2. Losses at the gene ends were 4 bases for V and 0 bases for J; bases not matched to a gene: 7. The germline V gene encodes CDR1 SGHRS and CDR2 YFSETQ. The CDR3 has 16 residues. The CDR3 DNA follows: TGCGCCAGCAGCCCCGGGACTAGCGTAAGCTCCTACGAGCAGTACTTC. Translating gives CASSPGTSVSSYEQYF.

The rearrangement links TRBV6-5 to TRBJ2-7; 7 nucleotides line up with TRBD1. Germline V lookup: CDR1 MNHEY, CDR2 SVGAGI. Trimming removed 4 bases from V and 0 bases from J; junction bases left unmatched: 3. This CDR3 is 14 amino acids long. CDR3 in DNA: TGTGCCAGCAGTTCGGGGACAGCCTCCTACGAGCAGTACTTC. Translated, it gives CASSSGTASYEQYF.

This clone was observed a few times. This chain joins TRBV2 and TRBJ2-5, with a possible D match to TRBD2 (5 bases). The CDR3 extends over 13 amino acids. With 8 bases removed from V and 0 bases from J, the gap between germline ends came to 10 bases. CDR1 and CDR2 (germline): SNHLY, FYNNEI. This CDR3 is CASCRGYQETQYF. The CDR3 DNA sequence: TGTGCCAGCTGTCGGGGATACCAAGAGACCCAGTACTTC.

The rearrangement links TRBV6-1 to TRBJ1-3; 8 bases fit TRBD1. The length of the CDR3 is 16 residues. CDR1 and CDR2 from the germline V gene are MNHNS and SASEGT. With 2 bases clipped from V and 2 bases from J, the junction kept 5 bases outside the gene matches. This CDR3 is CASSEPGQVTGNTIYF. The CDR3 bases are TGTGCCAGCAGTGAACCGGGACAGGTCACTGGAAACACCATATATTTT.